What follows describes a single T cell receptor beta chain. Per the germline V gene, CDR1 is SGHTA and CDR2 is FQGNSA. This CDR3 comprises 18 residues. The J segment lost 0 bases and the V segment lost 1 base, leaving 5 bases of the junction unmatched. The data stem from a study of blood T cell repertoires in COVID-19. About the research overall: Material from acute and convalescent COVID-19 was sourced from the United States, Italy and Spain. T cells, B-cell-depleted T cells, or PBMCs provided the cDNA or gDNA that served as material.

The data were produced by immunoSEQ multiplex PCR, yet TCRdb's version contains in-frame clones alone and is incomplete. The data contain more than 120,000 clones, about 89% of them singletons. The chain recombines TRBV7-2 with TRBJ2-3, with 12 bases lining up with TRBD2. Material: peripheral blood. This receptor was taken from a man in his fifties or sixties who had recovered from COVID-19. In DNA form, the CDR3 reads TGTGCCAGCAGCTTAGGACTAGCGGGGGACCTTAGCACAGATACGCAGTATTTT. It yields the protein CASSLGLAGDLSTDTQYF.